One and the same sample provided the 19 T cell receptor beta chains below, sequenced in a study of blood T cell repertoires in COVID-19. Generated by immunoSEQ multiplex PCR, the TCRdb table keeps only in-frame clones and is missing some. The sample has about 250,000 clones, about 83% seen once. Sequences were obtained from peripheral blood. All receptors derive from a woman older than 75 with COVID-19, enrolled during active disease.

The chain employs TRBV21-1 and TRBJ2-5; the table's D call of TRBD1 was not tested on the DNA. TRBV21-1 is a known pseudogene. The CDR3 runs to 14 residues. CDR3 region: CASSNRDRGRVQYF. CDR3 bases: TGTGCCAGCAGCAACCGGGACAGGGGGCGGGTCCAGTACTTC.

This chain connects TRBV7-2 to TRBJ2-2; 13 bases map to TRBD2. Germline loops: CDR1 SGHTA, CDR2 FQGNSA. The CDR3 length is 16 residues. V gave up 6 bases and J gave up 3 bases; unmatched junction bases: 4. In DNA form, the CDR3 reads TGTGCCAGCAGTCGAACTAGCGGGGGGGACACCGGGGAGCTGTTTTTT. It translates to CASSRTSGGDTGELFF.

The CDR3 DNA sequence: TGTGCCAGCACCCTGAGGGGGGGCGGAAACACCATATATTTT. Translation gives CASTLRGGGNTIYF. The chain is built from TRBV3-1 (or the pseudogene TRBV3-2) and TRBJ1-3; D perhaps matches TRBD1 (6 bases). The germline gives CDR1 LGHDT, CDR2 YNNKEL (reference sequence). V was trimmed by 7 bases and J by 4 bases, leaving 14 bases between them. The CDR3 is 14 residues long.

The chain recombines TRBV27 with TRBJ2-3; TRBD2 is a possible D gene (6 bases). With 6 bases removed from V and 4 bases from J, the gap between germline ends came to 17 bases. The CDR3 has 15 amino acids. Germline lookup yields CDR1 MNHEY and CDR2 SMNVEV (reference sequence). CDR3 bases: TGTGCCAGCAGGGGAGTCCAATCGGGGGCAGATACGCAGTATTTT. It specifies CASRGVQSGADTQYF.

CDR3 coding DNA: TGTGCCAGCAGAAAGACAGACTTGGATGGCTACACCTTC. It encodes CASRKTDLDGYTF. The chain is built from TRBV2 and TRBJ1-2, with D tentatively TRBD1 (5 bases). Germline V lookup: CDR1 SNHLY, CDR2 FYNNEI. The CDR3 sequence is 13 residues long. Trimming removed 6 bases from V and 6 bases from J, with 14 bases in between.

The chain combines TRBV7-2 with TRBJ2-2; D gene uncertain. Trimming took 7 bases from V and 5 from J, leaving 17 bases between them. CDR1 is SGHTA, CDR2 FQGNSA, per germline. This CDR3 has 15 amino acids. CDR3 loop: CASTPVALVTGELFF. In DNA form, the CDR3 reads TGTGCCAGCACCCCGGTTGCTCTTGTGACCGGGGAGCTGTTTTTT. The full variable domain, its missing parts supplied by reference TRBV7-2 and TRBJ2-2, is GAGVSQSPSNKVTEKGKDVELRCDPISGHTALYWYRQSLGQGLEFLIYFQGNSAPDKSGLPSDRFSAERTGGSVSTLTIQRTQQEDSAVYLCASTPVALVTGELFFGEGSRLTVL.

The V call is TRBV24-1, the J call TRBJ1-4; D unclear. Germline V gene sequence: CDR1 KGHDR, CDR2 SFDVKD. Trimming took 4 bases from V and 8 from J, leaving 10 bases between them. The CDR3 is made up of 13 amino acids. CDR3 protein: CATSDPPREKLFF. The DNA for the CDR3 is TGTGCCACCAGTGACCCACCCCGGGAAAAACTGTTTTTT.

The chain combines TRBV29-1 with TRBJ2-2; possibly TRBD1 for D (6 bases). Germline V CDR1 and CDR2: SQVTM, ANQGSEA. This CDR3 spans 13 amino acids. Trimming pared 7 bases from V and 2 bases from J, leaving 11 bases between. CDR3 sequence (DNA): TGCAGCGGGCAACAGGGTAACACCGGGGAGCTGTTTTTT. Its translation: CSGQQGNTGELFF.

V is TRBV6-6 and J is TRBJ1-2, with a weak D call TRBD1 (6 bases). This CDR3 region has 16 residues. The V end lost 5 bases, the J end lost 0 bases, and 16 bases lay between the germline ends. CDR1 is MNHNY, CDR2 SVGAGI, per germline (reference sequence). The CDR3 region is CASSRSGGRANYGYTF. As DNA, the CDR3 is TGTGCCAGCAGTCGATCCGGGGGGCGGGCTAACTATGGCTACACCTTC.

This chain links TRBV5-1 with TRBJ1-1; D is possibly TRBD1 (6 bases). The CDR3 extends over 13 amino acids. CDR1 SGHRS and CDR2 YFSETQ come from the germline V gene. V was trimmed by 4 bases and J by 10 bases, leaving 17 bases between them. The CDR3 region has the DNA TGCGCCAGCAGCCCCCTCGGGTGGGGGCGAGCTTTCTTT. Residues: CASSPLGWGRAFF. Supplemented by reference TRBV5-1 and TRBJ1-1, the full variable domain reads KAGVTQTPRYLIKTRGQQVTLSCSPISGHRSVSWYQQTPGQGLQFLFEYFSETQRNKGNFPGRFSGRQFSNSRSEMNVSTLELGDSALYLCASSPLGWGRAFFGQGTRLTVV.

The CDR3 spells CASSEGWRTDTQYF. The CDR3 DNA reads TGTGCCAGCAGTGAAGGCTGGAGGACAGATACGCAGTATTTT. The chain recombines TRBV6-1 with TRBJ2-3; TRBD2 might be the D (5 bases). The germline V gene has CDR1 MNHNS and CDR2 SASEGT. The CDR3 length is 14 residues. The V end lost 1 base, the J end lost 3 bases, and 8 bases lay between the germline ends.

The rearrangement links TRBV11-2 to TRBJ2-5; 9 nucleotides line up with TRBD2. Germline values: CDR1 SGHAT, CDR2 FQNNGV. V was pared by 0 bases and J by 4 bases, with 9 bases of the junction left unmatched. The CDR3 consists of 17 residues. CDR3 protein: CASSLEYGGGARETQYF. The CDR3 region has the DNA TGTGCCAGCAGCTTAGAGTACGGCGGGGGGGCCCGAGAGACCCAGTACTTC.

The rearrangement uses TRBV3-1 (or the pseudogene TRBV3-2) and TRBJ1-4; 7 bases agree with TRBD1. The junction had 1 base not matched to a gene; V was cut back by 2 bases and J by 1 base. Germline assignment: CDR1 LGHDT and CDR2 YNNKEL (reference sequence). The CDR3 runs 15 residues. The CDR3 DNA is TGTGCCAGCAGCCAACGACAGGGAACTAATGAAAAACTGTTTTTT. As protein: CASSQRQGTNEKLFF.

This sequence joins TRBV18 and TRBJ2-2; a weak D match, TRBD2 (5 bases). V was trimmed by 2 bases and J by 1 base, leaving 11 bases between them. Germline CDR1 KGHSH, CDR2 LQKENI. This CDR3 has 16 residues. This CDR3 reads CASSPGVGGNTGELFF. The CDR3 region has the DNA TGTGCCAGCTCACCAGGAGTAGGAGGGAACACCGGGGAGCTGTTTTTT.

Of note for this clone: One end of the junction is discordant with germline, which a read error may explain. This chain connects TRBV9 to TRBJ1-2; D remains unclear. The germline CDR1 and CDR2 sequences are SGDLS and YYNGEE. This CDR3 is built from 13 residues. CDR3 in amino acids: CASSVDLVRESSF. DNA for the CDR3: TGTGCCAGCAGCGTAGATTTAGTCCGAGAGTCCTCTTTC. Full variable domain (remainder filled in from reference TRBV9 and TRBJ1-2): DSGVTQTPKHLITATGQRVTLRCSPRSGDLSVYWYQQSLDQGLQFLIQYYNGEERAKGNILERFSAQQFPDLHSELNLSSLELGDSALYFCASSVDLVRESSFGSGTRLTVV.

As DNA, the CDR3 is TGTGCCAGCAGCTTGGGCAGCTACACTGAAGCTTTCTTT. Its translation: CASSLGSYTEAFF. This chain joins TRBV7-2 and TRBJ1-1, with D unresolved. Germline CDR1 is SGHTA and CDR2 is FQGNSA. V dropped 3 bases and J dropped 3 bases, with 8 bases sitting between them. The CDR3 spans 13 residues.

J is TRBJ1-5 and V is TRBV11-2; TRBD1 matches 9 bases. The CDR3 runs 16 residues. The germline CDR1 and CDR2 sequences are SGHAT and FQNNGV. V was pared by 5 bases and J by 1 base, with 6 bases of the junction left unmatched. DNA for the CDR3: TGTGCCAGCAGCGGGACAGGGATCAACAGCAATCAGCCCCAGCATTTT. This sequence encodes CASSGTGINSNQPQHF.

The V call is TRBV6-5, the J call TRBJ1-6; maybe TRBD1 (5 bases). V dropped 6 bases and J dropped 7 bases, with 13 bases sitting between them. Germline V gene lookup returns CDR1 MNHEY and CDR2 SVGAGI. This CDR3 comprises 14 residues. The CDR3 bases are TGTGCCAGCAGATACACAGGTCAAAATTCACCCCTCCACTTT. Translation: CASRYTGQNSPLHF.

The genes are TRBV5-5 and TRBJ1-4; D is ambiguous. CDR3 length: 16 amino acids. In germline, CDR1 is SGHKS, CDR2 YYEKEE (reference sequence). V was trimmed by 3 bases and J by 2 bases, leaving 14 bases between them. DNA of the CDR3: TGTGCCAGCAGCTGGGAGGGAGCGACGACTAATGAAAAACTGTTTTTT. It translates to CASSWEGATTNEKLFF.